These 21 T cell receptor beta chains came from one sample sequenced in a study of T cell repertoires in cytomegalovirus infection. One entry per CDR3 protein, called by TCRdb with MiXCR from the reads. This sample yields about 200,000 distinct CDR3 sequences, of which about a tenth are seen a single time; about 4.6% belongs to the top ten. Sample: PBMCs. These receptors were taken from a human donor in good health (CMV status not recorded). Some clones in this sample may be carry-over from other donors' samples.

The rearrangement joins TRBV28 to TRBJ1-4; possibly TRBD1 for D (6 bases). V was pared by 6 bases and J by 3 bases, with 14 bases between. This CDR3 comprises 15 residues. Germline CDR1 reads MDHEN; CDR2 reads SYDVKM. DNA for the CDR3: TGTGCCAGCAGGGAGAACAGGGTGGCTAATGAAAAACTGTTTTTT. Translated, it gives CASRENRVANEKLFF.

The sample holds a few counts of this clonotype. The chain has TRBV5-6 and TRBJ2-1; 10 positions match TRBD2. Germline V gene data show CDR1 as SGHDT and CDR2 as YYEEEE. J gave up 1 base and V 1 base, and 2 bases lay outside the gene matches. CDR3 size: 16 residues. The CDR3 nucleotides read TGTGCCAGCAGCTTGCGGACTAGCGGTTCCTACAATGAGCAGTTCTTC. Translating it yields CASSLRTSGSYNEQFF.

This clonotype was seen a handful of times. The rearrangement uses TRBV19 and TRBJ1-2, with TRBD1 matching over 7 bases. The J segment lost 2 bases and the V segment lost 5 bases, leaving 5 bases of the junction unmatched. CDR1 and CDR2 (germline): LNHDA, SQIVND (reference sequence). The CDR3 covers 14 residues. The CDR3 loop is CASSPQQGNYGYTF. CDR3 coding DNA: TGTGCCAGTAGTCCCCAACAGGGGAACTATGGCTACACCTTC.

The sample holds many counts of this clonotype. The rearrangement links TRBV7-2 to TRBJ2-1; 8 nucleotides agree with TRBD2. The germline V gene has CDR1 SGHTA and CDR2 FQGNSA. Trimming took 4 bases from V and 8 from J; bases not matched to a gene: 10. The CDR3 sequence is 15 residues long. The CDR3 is CASSWIGRASDEQFF. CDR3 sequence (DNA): TGTGCCAGCAGCTGGATCGGGAGGGCCTCGGATGAGCAGTTCTTC.

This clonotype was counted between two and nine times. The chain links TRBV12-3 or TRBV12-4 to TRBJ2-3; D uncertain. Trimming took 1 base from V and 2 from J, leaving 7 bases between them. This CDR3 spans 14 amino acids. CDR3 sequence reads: CASSLVPTTDTQYF. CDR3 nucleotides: TGTGCCAGCAGTTTAGTCCCTACCACAGATACGCAGTATTTT.

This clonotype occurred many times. CDR3 sequence: CSAQEPSLDRVRGYTF. CDR3 coding DNA: TGCAGTGCTCAGGAGCCCTCCCTTGACAGGGTACGAGGCTACACCTTC. The V and J genes are TRBV20-1 and TRBJ1-2, with 7 nucleotides matching TRBD1. CDR3 length equals 16 residues. CDR1 and CDR2 from the germline V gene are DFQATT and SNEGSKA (reference sequence). J gave up 8 bases and V 5 bases, and 20 bases lay outside the gene matches.

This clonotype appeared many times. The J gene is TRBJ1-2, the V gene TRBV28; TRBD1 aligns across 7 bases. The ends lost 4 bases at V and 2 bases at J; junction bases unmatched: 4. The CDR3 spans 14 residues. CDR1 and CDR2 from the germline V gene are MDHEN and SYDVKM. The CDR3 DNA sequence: TGTGCCAGCAGTTCGCAGGACAGGAACTATGGCTACACCTTC. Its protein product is CASSSQDRNYGYTF.

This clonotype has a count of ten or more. CDR3 nucleotide sequence: TGTGCCAGTAGGTCGGACAGCAGCTCCTATAATTCACCCCTCCACTTT. Amino acids: CASRSDSSSYNSPLHF. V and J are TRBV19 and TRBJ1-6; D is perhaps TRBD1 (6 bases). With 6 bases removed from V and 0 bases from J, the gap between germline ends came to 12 bases. The germline CDR1 and CDR2 sequences are LNHDA and SQIVND (reference sequence). CDR3 length: 16 residues. Full variable domain (missing parts from reference TRBV19 and TRBJ1-6): DGGITQSPKYLFRKEGQNVTLSCEQNLNHDAMYWYRQDPGQGLRLIYYSQIVNDFQKGDIAEGYSVSREKKESFPLTVTSAQKNPTAFYLCASRSDSSSYNSPLHFGNGTRLTVT.

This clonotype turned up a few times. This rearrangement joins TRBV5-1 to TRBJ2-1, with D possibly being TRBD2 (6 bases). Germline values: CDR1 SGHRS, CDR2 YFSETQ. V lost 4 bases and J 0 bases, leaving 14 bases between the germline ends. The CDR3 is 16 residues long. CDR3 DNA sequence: TGCGCCAGCAGCCGGGGGATCGGGCACTCCTACAATGAGCAGTTCTTC. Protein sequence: CASSRGIGHSYNEQFF.

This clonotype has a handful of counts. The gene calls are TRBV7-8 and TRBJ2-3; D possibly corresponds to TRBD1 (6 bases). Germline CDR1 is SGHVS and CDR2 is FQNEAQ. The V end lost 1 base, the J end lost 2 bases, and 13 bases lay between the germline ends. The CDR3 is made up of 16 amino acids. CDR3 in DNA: TGTGCCAGCAGCTTAGTGACAGGCCAAATCACAGATACGCAGTATTTT. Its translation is CASSLVTGQITDTQYF.

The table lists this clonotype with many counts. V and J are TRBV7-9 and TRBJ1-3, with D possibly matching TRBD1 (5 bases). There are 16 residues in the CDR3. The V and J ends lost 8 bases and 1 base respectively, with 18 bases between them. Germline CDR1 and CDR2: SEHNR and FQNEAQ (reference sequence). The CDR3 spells CASGQWGEMSGNTIYF. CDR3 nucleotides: TGTGCCAGCGGCCAGTGGGGGGAAATGTCTGGAAACACCATATATTTT.

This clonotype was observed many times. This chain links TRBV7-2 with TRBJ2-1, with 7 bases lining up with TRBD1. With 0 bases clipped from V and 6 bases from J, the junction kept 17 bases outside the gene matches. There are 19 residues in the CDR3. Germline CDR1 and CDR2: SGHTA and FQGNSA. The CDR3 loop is CASSLAVTGYANGRNEQFF. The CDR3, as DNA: TGTGCCAGCAGCTTAGCGGTGACAGGGTACGCTAACGGGCGCAATGAGCAGTTCTTC.

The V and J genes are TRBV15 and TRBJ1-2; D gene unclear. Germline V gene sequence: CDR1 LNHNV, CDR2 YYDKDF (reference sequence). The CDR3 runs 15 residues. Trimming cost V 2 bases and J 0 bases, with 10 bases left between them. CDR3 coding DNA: TGTGCCACCAGCAGAAACTCAGTGGCTAACTATGGCTACACCTTC. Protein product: CATSRNSVANYGYTF. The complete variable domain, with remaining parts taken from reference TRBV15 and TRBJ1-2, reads DAMVIQNPRYQVTQFGKPVTLSCSQTLNHNVMYWYQQKSSQAPKLLFHYYDKDFNNEADTPDNFQSRRPNTSFCFLDIRSPGLGDTAMYLCATSRNSVANYGYTFGSGTRLTVV.

The CDR3 loop is CSEDGGWWTEAFF. In nucleotides, the CDR3 is TGCAGCGAGGACGGGGGCTGGTGGACTGAAGCTTTCTTT. The V call is TRBV29-1, the J call TRBJ1-1, with a possible D match to TRBD1 (6 bases). CDR1 and CDR2 from the germline V gene are SQVTM and ANQGSEA. Between the trimmed V and J ends, which lost 7 bases and 5 bases, there was a span of 17 bases. The CDR3 loop spans 13 amino acids.

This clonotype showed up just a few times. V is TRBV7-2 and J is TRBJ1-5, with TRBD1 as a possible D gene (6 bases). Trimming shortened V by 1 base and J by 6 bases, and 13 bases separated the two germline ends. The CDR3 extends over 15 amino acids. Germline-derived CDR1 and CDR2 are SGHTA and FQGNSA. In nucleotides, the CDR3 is TGTGCCAGCAGCTTAGTTCGGGACACTCGTCAGCCCCAGCATTTT. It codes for CASSLVRDTRQPQHF. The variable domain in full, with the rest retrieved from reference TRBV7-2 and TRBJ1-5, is GAGVSQSPSNKVTEKGKDVELRCDPISGHTALYWYRQSLGQGLEFLIYFQGNSAPDKSGLPSDRFSAERTGGSVSTLTIQRTQQEDSAVYLCASSLVRDTRQPQHFGDGTRLSIL.

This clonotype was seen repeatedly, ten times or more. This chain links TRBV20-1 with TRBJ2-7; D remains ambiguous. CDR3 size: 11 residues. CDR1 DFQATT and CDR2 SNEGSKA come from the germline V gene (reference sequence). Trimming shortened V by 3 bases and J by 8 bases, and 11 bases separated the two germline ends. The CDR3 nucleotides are TGCAGTGCTAGGGAGTTACGGCAGCAGTACTTC. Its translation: CSARELRQQYF.

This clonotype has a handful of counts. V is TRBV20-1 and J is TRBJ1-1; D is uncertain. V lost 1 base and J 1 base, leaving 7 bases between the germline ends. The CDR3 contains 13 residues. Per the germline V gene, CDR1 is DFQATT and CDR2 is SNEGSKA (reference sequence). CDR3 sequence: CSARAVGNTEAFF. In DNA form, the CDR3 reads TGCAGTGCTAGAGCAGTGGGGAACACTGAAGCTTTCTTT.

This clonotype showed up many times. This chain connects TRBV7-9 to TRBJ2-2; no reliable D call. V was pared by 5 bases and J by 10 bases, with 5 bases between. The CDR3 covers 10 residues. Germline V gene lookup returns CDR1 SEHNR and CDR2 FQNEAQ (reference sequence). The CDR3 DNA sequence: TGTGCCAGCAGCCACGAGGAGCTGTTTTTT. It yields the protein CASSHEELFF. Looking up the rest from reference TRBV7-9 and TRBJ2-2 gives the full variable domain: DTGVSQNPRHKITKRGQNVTFRCDPISEHNRLYWYRQTLGQGPEFLTYFQNEAQLEKSRLLSDRFSAERPKGSFSTLEIQRTEQGDSAMYLCASSHEELFFGEGSRLTVL.

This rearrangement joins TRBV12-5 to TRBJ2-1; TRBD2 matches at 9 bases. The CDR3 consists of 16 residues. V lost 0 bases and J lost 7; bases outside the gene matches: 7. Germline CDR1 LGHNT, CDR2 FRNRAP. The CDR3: CASGLVVSGGGNEQFF. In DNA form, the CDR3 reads TGTGCTAGTGGTTTGGTGGTTAGCGGGGGAGGAAATGAGCAGTTCTTC.

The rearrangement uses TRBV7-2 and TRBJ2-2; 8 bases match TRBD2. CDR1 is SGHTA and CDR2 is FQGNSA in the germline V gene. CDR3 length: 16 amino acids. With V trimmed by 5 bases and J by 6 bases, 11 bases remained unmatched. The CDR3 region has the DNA TGTGCCAGCAGCCGTAGGACGGGGGGGAGCGCCGGGGAGCTGTTTTTT. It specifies CASSRRTGGSAGELFF.

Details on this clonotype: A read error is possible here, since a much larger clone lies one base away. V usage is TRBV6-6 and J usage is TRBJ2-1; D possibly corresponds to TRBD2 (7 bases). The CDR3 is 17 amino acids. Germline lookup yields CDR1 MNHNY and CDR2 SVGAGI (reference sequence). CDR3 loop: CASSYSWAGASYNEQLF. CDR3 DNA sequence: TGTGCCAGCAGTTACTCTTGGGCGGGGGCATCATACAATGAGCAGCTCTTC.